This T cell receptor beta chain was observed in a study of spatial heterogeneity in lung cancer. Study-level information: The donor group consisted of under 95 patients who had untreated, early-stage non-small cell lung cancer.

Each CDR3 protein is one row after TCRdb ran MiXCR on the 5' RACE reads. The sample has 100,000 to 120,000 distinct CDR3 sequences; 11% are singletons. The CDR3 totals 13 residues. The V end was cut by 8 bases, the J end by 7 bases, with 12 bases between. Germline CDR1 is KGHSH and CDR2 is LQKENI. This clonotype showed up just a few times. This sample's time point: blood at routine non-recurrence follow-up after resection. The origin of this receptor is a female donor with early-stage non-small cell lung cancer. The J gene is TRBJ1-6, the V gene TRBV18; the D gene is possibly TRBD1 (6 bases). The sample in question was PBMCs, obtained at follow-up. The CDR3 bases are TGTGCCAGCACAATGGACAGAAATTCACCCCTCCACTTT. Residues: CASTMDRNSPLHF.